These T cell receptor beta chains were read from a single sample in a study of blood T cell repertoires in COVID-19. Generated by immunoSEQ multiplex PCR, the TCRdb table keeps only in-frame clones and is missing some. The repertoire includes roughly 480,000 clones, about 88% of them detected once, and over 0.7% sits in the top ten. Sequenced input: peripheral blood. These receptor sequences come from a young man with COVID-19, enrolled during active disease. Both conserved end residues are part of each CDR3. The D gene is left open where the match is weak. Some rows mark clone size as missing; the rest say once, few, many or name a class of expanded clone.

v_gene: TRBV7-2; j_gene: TRBJ2-1; d_gene: TRBD2; abundance: NA; CDR3nt: TGTGCCAGCAGCTCTCGGACTAGCGGGGGCCACAATGAGCAGTTCTTC; CDR3aa: CASSSRTSGGHNEQFF
v_gene: TRBV6-6; j_gene: TRBJ2-2; d_gene: TRBD2; abundance: NA; CDR3nt: TGTGCCAGCAGGAGCGGGGACCCCTCGAACACCGGGGAGCTGTTTTTT; CDR3aa: CASRSGDPSNTGELFF
v_gene: TRBV7-2; j_gene: TRBJ2-5; d_gene: TRBD2; abundance: NA; CDR3nt: TGTGCCAGCAGCTTCAGACTAGCGGAACAAGAGACCCAGTACTTC; CDR3aa: CASSFRLAEQETQYF
v_gene: TRBV11-2; j_gene: TRBJ1-5; d_gene: NA; abundance: NA; CDR3nt: TGTGCCAGCAGCTTAGAGGGGAGTGGACAGCCCCAGCATTTT; CDR3aa: CASSLEGSGQPQHF
v_gene: TRBV15; j_gene: TRBJ1-5; d_gene: TRBD1; abundance: NA; CDR3nt: TGTGCCACCAGCGACAGGGTAGGGTATCAGCCCCAGCATTTT; CDR3aa: CATSDRVGYQPQHF
v_gene: TRBV18; j_gene: TRBJ1-3; d_gene: TRBD1; abundance: NA; CDR3nt: TGTGCCAGCTCACCGGGACAGGGGGCTACTAGAAACACCATATATTTT; CDR3aa: CASSPGQGATRNTIYF
v_gene: TRBV2; j_gene: TRBJ1-2; d_gene: TRBD1; abundance: NA; CDR3nt: TGTGCCAGCAGATCTGGGACAGTCAATGGCTACACCTTC; CDR3aa: CASRSGTVNGYTF
v_gene: TRBV19; j_gene: TRBJ2-2; d_gene: TRBD2; abundance: NA; CDR3nt: TGTGCCAGTAGTATAGTCGGTAGCGGGAGGCCGGGAACCGGGGAGCTGTTTTTT; CDR3aa: CASSIVGSGRPGTGELFF
v_gene: TRBV10-3; j_gene: TRBJ2-3; d_gene: NA; abundance: NA; CDR3nt: TGTGCCATCAGTGCCCAGGCTGGAGGGGGCACAGATACGCAGTATTTT; CDR3aa: CAISAQAGGGTDTQYF
v_gene: TRBV6-6; j_gene: TRBJ1-6; d_gene: NA; abundance: NA; CDR3nt: TGTGCCAGCTCCCAGGGCTTTGGGTCACCCCTCCACTTT; CDR3aa: CASSQGFGSPLHF
v_gene: TRBV6-4; j_gene: TRBJ2-5; d_gene: NA; abundance: NA; CDR3nt: TGTGCCAGGCTCACTAGGATGGTTCCCCAAGAGACCCAGTACTTC; CDR3aa: CARLTRMVPQETQYF
v_gene: TRBV5-1; j_gene: TRBJ1-6; d_gene: NA; abundance: NA; CDR3nt: TGCGCCAGCAGCTTGGCCGATGGCAGGGAGGGGTCACCCCTCCACTTT; CDR3aa: CASSLADGREGSPLHF
v_gene: TRBV15; j_gene: TRBJ1-2; d_gene: TRBD1; abundance: NA; CDR3nt: TGTGCCACCAGCCCAGATAGACAGGGAGACTATGGCTACACCTTC; CDR3aa: CATSPDRQGDYGYTF
v_gene: TRBV7-2; j_gene: TRBJ2-3; d_gene: TRBD2; abundance: once; CDR3nt: TGTGCCAGCAGCCAGATAGCGGGAGAGGGGGAAGATACGCAGTATTTT; CDR3aa: CASSQIAGEGEDTQYF
v_gene: TRBV5-4; j_gene: TRBJ2-7; d_gene: NA; abundance: NA; CDR3nt: TGTGCCAGCAATCCGGGACTTCAATCCTACGAGCAGTACTTC; CDR3aa: CASNPGLQSYEQYF
v_gene: TRBV7-9; j_gene: TRBJ1-1; d_gene: NA; abundance: NA; CDR3nt: TGTGCCAGCAGCCTCTACCGACAGGAACAGACTGAAGCTTTCTTT; CDR3aa: CASSLYRQEQTEAFF
v_gene: TRBV29-1; j_gene: TRBJ1-1; d_gene: NA; abundance: NA; CDR3nt: TGCAGCGCTCGGGATCAAAGGAGAGACACTGAAGCTTTCTTT; CDR3aa: CSARDQRRDTEAFF
v_gene: TRBV6-4; j_gene: TRBJ1-4; d_gene: NA; abundance: NA; CDR3nt: TGTGCCAGCACTCTGTCGTGGACTATTAATGAAAAACTGTTTTTT; CDR3aa: CASTLSWTINEKLFF
v_gene: TRBV4-1; j_gene: TRBJ1-6; d_gene: NA; abundance: few; CDR3nt: TGCGCCAGCAGCCTTCCCACTGATACAGGGTTTGGGGCGAATTCACCCCTCCACTTT; CDR3aa: CASSLPTDTGFGANSPLHF
v_gene: TRBV18; j_gene: TRBJ1-5; d_gene: NA; abundance: NA; CDR3nt: TGTGCCAGCTCACCCCAGGGATACAATCAGCCCCAGCATTTT; CDR3aa: CASSPQGYNQPQHF
v_gene: TRBV5-4; j_gene: TRBJ2-7; d_gene: NA; abundance: few; CDR3nt: TGTGCCAGCAGCTTGGCCAGCGGGACATCCTACGAGCAGTACTTC; CDR3aa: CASSLASGTSYEQYF
v_gene: TRBV21-1; j_gene: TRBJ1-1; d_gene: NA; abundance: NA; CDR3nt: TGTGCCAGCAGCAATGATCCAGGCGTTAGCACTGAAGCTTTCTTT; CDR3aa: CASSNDPGVSTEAFF
v_gene: TRBV18; j_gene: TRBJ2-5; d_gene: TRBD1; abundance: NA; CDR3nt: TGTGCCAGCTCACCAAGGAGGACAGGACACGAGACTTTCCAAGAGACCCAGTACTTC; CDR3aa: CASSPRRTGHETFQETQYF
v_gene: TRBV9; j_gene: TRBJ2-3; d_gene: TRBD2; abundance: NA; CDR3nt: TGTGCCAGCAGCGGGACTAGCGGATCAGATACGCAGTATTTT; CDR3aa: CASSGTSGSDTQYF
v_gene: TRBV27; j_gene: TRBJ1-3; d_gene: TRBD1; abundance: NA; CDR3nt: TGTGCCAGCAGCCTATCAGGGGGCGGAAACACCATATATTTT; CDR3aa: CASSLSGGGNTIYF
v_gene: TRBV12-3/TRBV12-4; j_gene: TRBJ1-3; d_gene: TRBD1; abundance: NA; CDR3nt: TGTGCCAGCAGGACAGGGTTAAACACCATATATTTT; CDR3aa: CASRTGLNTIYF
v_gene: TRBV28; j_gene: TRBJ2-7; d_gene: NA; abundance: NA; CDR3nt: TGTGCCAGCAGTTTAGTGGTCGGGGGACCACCTTACGAGCAGTACTTC; CDR3aa: CASSLVVGGPPYEQYF
v_gene: TRBV5-4; j_gene: TRBJ1-2; d_gene: NA; abundance: once; CDR3nt: TGTGCCAGCAGCTTGGCCTTCAGCGAGGATGGCTACACCTTC; CDR3aa: CASSLAFSEDGYTF
v_gene: TRBV6-1; j_gene: TRBJ2-7; d_gene: NA; abundance: NA; CDR3nt: TGTGCCAGCAGTGAAGCTCCAGGGACATACGAGCAGTACTTC; CDR3aa: CASSEAPGTYEQYF
v_gene: TRBV6-5; j_gene: TRBJ2-1; d_gene: TRBD2; abundance: NA; CDR3nt: TGTGCCAGCAGAAAGAGACTAGCGGGAGAGGGGGAGCAGTTCTTC; CDR3aa: CASRKRLAGEGEQFF
v_gene: TRBV2; j_gene: TRBJ2-2; d_gene: TRBD2; abundance: once; CDR3nt: TGTGCCAGCAAGCTACTAGCGGGCGACACCGGGGAGCTGTTTTTT; CDR3aa: CASKLLAGDTGELFF
v_gene: TRBV2; j_gene: TRBJ2-6; d_gene: NA; abundance: NA; CDR3nt: TGTGCCAGCAGTGGACAACCCTCTGGGGCCAACGTCCTGACTTTC; CDR3aa: CASSGQPSGANVLTF
v_gene: TRBV4-2; j_gene: TRBJ2-2; d_gene: TRBD2; abundance: NA; CDR3nt: TGTGCCAGCAGCCAACACCTTAGCGGGGGGGACACCGGGGAGCTGTTTTTT; CDR3aa: CASSQHLSGGDTGELFF
v_gene: TRBV12-3/TRBV12-4; j_gene: TRBJ2-7; d_gene: TRBD1; abundance: few; CDR3nt: TGTGCCAGCAGTTTACAGGGGGCCTACGAGCAGTACTTC; CDR3aa: CASSLQGAYEQYF
v_gene: TRBV5-1; j_gene: TRBJ1-2; d_gene: TRBD1; abundance: NA; CDR3nt: TGCGCCAGCAACCCGGGACAGGGAGGCTACACCTTC; CDR3aa: CASNPGQGGYTF
v_gene: TRBV4-1; j_gene: TRBJ2-7; d_gene: NA; abundance: NA; CDR3nt: TGCGCCAGCAGCCAAGAAGGGACATCCTACGAGCAGTACTTC; CDR3aa: CASSQEGTSYEQYF
v_gene: TRBV24-1; j_gene: TRBJ2-5; d_gene: NA; abundance: NA; CDR3nt: TGTGCCACCAGTGATCTGGTTCGGAGTGGGGAGACCCAGTACTTC; CDR3aa: CATSDLVRSGETQYF
v_gene: TRBV5-1; j_gene: TRBJ2-3; d_gene: TRBD2; abundance: NA; CDR3nt: TGCGCCAGCAGCTTGGAGCTAGCGGGGGGGCACGATACGCAGTATTTT; CDR3aa: CASSLELAGGHDTQYF
v_gene: TRBV7-9; j_gene: TRBJ2-2; d_gene: TRBD2; abundance: NA; CDR3nt: TGTGCCAGCAGCTTAGGGAGGACTAGTTCAGCGGACGGGGAGCTGTTTTTT; CDR3aa: CASSLGRTSSADGELFF
v_gene: TRBV6-5; j_gene: TRBJ2-7; d_gene: NA; abundance: NA; CDR3nt: TGTGCCAGCAGTTACAGCCTCCAGGGGGCCGGGGGGGAGCAGTACTTC; CDR3aa: CASSYSLQGAGGEQYF
v_gene: TRBV5-1; j_gene: TRBJ2-4; d_gene: TRBD1; abundance: NA; CDR3nt: TGCGCCAGCAGCCCAACCGCCGGGACAGGGGAAAACATTCAGTACTTC; CDR3aa: CASSPTAGTGENIQYF